This is a list of T cell receptor beta chains from one sample in a study of PD-L1 blockade in urothelial cancer. TCRdb keeps only in-frame clones here, not all; method: immunoSEQ multiplex PCR. The data contain 30,000 to 40,000 clones, over 75% of them seen just once; the ten biggest clones take up 3% to 4.5%. This sample comprised PBMCs, obtained around atezolizumab (anti-PD-L1) treatment. The receptors derive from a man between 65 and 85 years old with urothelial cancer. The CDR3 runs from the conserved cysteine through the conserved F or W. Each record gives: V gene, clone size, J gene, D gene, CDR3 DNA, CDR3 protein. The D gene is left open where the match is weak. The listing skips clone size in some rows; elsewhere it reads once, few, many or a size class.

TRBV5-1,NA,TRBJ1-2,TRBD1,TGCGCCAGCAGCCCGACTCCGGGACAGGGGGCCTATGGCTACACCTTC,CASSPTPGQGAYGYTF
TRBV6-6,NA,TRBJ1-1,NA,TGTGCCAGCAGACTCACCGGTCTTCACACTGAAGCTTTCTTT,CASRLTGLHTEAFF
TRBV10-1,NA,TRBJ2-3,TRBD1,TGCGCCAGTGGACAGGGGAAGGCTCTAATCACAGATACGCAGTATTTT,CASGQGKALITDTQYF
TRBV30,few,TRBJ1-1,TRBD1,TGTGCCTGGTCAATCCTCCGGGACAGGGGGATAAACACTGAAGCTTTCTTT,CAWSILRDRGINTEAFF
TRBV4-2,NA,TRBJ2-2,NA,TGTGCCAGCAGCAAGAGGATCCGGGAGTCAGGGGGGGAGCTGTTTTTT,CASSKRIRESGGELFF
TRBV10-3,NA,TRBJ2-2,TRBD2,TGTGCCGCCCGGGGGGGAGTAAACACCGGGGAGCTGTTTTTT,CAARGGVNTGELFF
TRBV19,NA,TRBJ1-1,TRBD1,TGTGCCAGTAGTATCTTGTCGGGACAGGGCACTGAAGCTTTCTTT,CASSILSGQGTEAFF
TRBV27,NA,TRBJ1-1,NA,TGTGCCAGCAGACCCCGGGGAGGGGCGAACACTGAAGCTTTCTTT,CASRPRGGANTEAFF
TRBV5-1,NA,TRBJ2-5,NA,TGCGCCAGCAGCTCAAGCGCTGGGAGAGGCGAGACCCAGTACTTC,CASSSSAGRGETQYF
TRBV7-2,NA,TRBJ2-7,TRBD1,TGTGCCAGCAGGCATGACAGGGGGCCCTACGAGCAGTACTTC,CASRHDRGPYEQYF
TRBV7-9,NA,TRBJ2-7,TRBD2,TGTGCCAGCAGCTTCTCGCTAGCGGGTGTAACCTACGAGCAGTACTTC,CASSFSLAGVTYEQYF
TRBV6-5,NA,TRBJ2-2,TRBD1,TGTGCCAGCGGGACAGGGGTTACCGGGGAGCTGTTTTTT,CASGTGVTGELFF
TRBV7-8,NA,TRBJ2-7,NA,TGTGCCAGCAGCCCACCGAGTGCGGGCGCGGGTGGCGACGAGCAGTACTTC,CASSPPSAGAGGDEQYF
TRBV5-5,NA,TRBJ2-7,NA,TGTGCCAGCAGCTCGACGGGGTCCTACGAGCAGTACTTC,CASSSTGSYEQYF
TRBV4-1,NA,TRBJ1-2,NA,TGCGCCAGCAGCCAGCTGGAGGGTACGGAGGGCTACACCTTC,CASSQLEGTEGYTF
TRBV4-3,NA,TRBJ2-1,TRBD2,TGCGCCAGCAGCCAAGATCAAGCGGGAGTCTACAATGAGCAGTTCTTC,CASSQDQAGVYNEQFF
TRBV6-1,NA,TRBJ2-5,TRBD2,TGTGCCAGCAGTGAAGCGCAGCGGGAGGGGACCCAGTACTTC,CASSEAQREGTQYF
TRBV7-2,NA,TRBJ1-2,NA,TGTGCCAGCAGCTTTGGTTTGGTCGGTTCTAACTATGGCTACACCTTC,CASSFGLVGSNYGYTF
TRBV10-2,NA,TRBJ2-5,TRBD2,TGCGCCAGCAGTGCACTAGCGGGGATTCAAGAGACCCAGTACTTC,CASSALAGIQETQYF
TRBV13,NA,TRBJ2-6,TRBD1,TGTGCCAGCAGCTTATTCCTTCCCGGGACAGTTGAAACGGGGGCCAACGTCCTGACTTTC,CASSLFLPGTVETGANVLTF
TRBV4-1,few,TRBJ2-1,TRBD2,TGCGCCAGCAGCCCGAACCCCTTTAGCGGGAGGGCAAGGAATGAGCAGTTCTTC,CASSPNPFSGRARNEQFF
TRBV9,NA,TRBJ2-3,NA,TGTGCCAGCAGCCCTTACAGGGTCAGAGATACGCAGTATTTT,CASSPYRVRDTQYF
TRBV7-6,NA,TRBJ1-5,NA,TGTGCCAGCAGCCGGGGCAGGGGTCAGCCCCAGCATTTT,CASSRGRGQPQHF
TRBV2,NA,TRBJ1-5,TRBD1,TGTGCCAGCAGGTTAAGACAGGGTAGCAATCAGCCCCAGCATTTT,CASRLRQGSNQPQHF
TRBV15,NA,TRBJ1-5,NA,TGTGCCACCACCGGGGGCAATCAGCCCCAGCATTTT,CATTGGNQPQHF
TRBV5-1,NA,TRBJ1-2,NA,TGCGCCAGCAGCTTGGCCGTCGGACAGCTCTATGGCTACACCTTC,CASSLAVGQLYGYTF
TRBV18,NA,TRBJ2-5,TRBD2,TGTGCCAGCTCACCTTTTCCTCCTAGCGGGAAAGAGACCCAGTACTTC,CASSPFPPSGKETQYF
TRBV29-1,NA,TRBJ2-1,NA,TGCAGCGGCTTGACGGGGAATGAGCAGTTCTTC,CSGLTGNEQFF
TRBV28,NA,TRBJ2-3,TRBD2,TGTGCCAGCTACCCACTAGCGGGAGGTACAGATACGCAGTATTTT,CASYPLAGGTDTQYF
TRBV27,NA,TRBJ1-4,NA,TGTGCCAGCAGTTTTCCGGGGGGGATTCTGTTTTTT,CASSFPGGILFF
TRBV19,NA,TRBJ1-1,NA,TGTGCCAGTAGTATGAGAAGACAGGAAGCCATTGGCATGAACACTGAAGCTTTCTTT,CASSMRRQEAIGMNTEAFF
TRBV5-4,NA,TRBJ2-7,TRBD2,TGTGCCAGCAGCCCAGGGGGCCTAGCGGGAGGAGGAGAGCAGTACTTC,CASSPGGLAGGGEQYF
TRBV2,NA,TRBJ2-2,NA,TGTGCCAGCAGTGTAGAAGACACCGGGGAGCTGTTTTTT,CASSVEDTGELFF
TRBV2,NA,TRBJ2-1,NA,TGTGCCAGCAGTGAACGATGGGGGGGCCCCTACAATGAGCAGTTCTTC,CASSERWGGPYNEQFF
TRBV7-2,NA,TRBJ2-1,TRBD2,TGTGCCAGCAGCTTAGAAGGGACTAGCGGGACCCCCTACAATGAGCAGTTCTTC,CASSLEGTSGTPYNEQFF
TRBV7-2,NA,TRBJ2-1,TRBD2,TGTGCCAGCAGCTCTAGACTAGCGGGGAATGAGCAGTTCTTC,CASSSRLAGNEQFF
TRBV11-3,NA,TRBJ2-5,TRBD1,TGTGCCAGCAGCCCAGGGACAGGGGAGCAAGAGACCCAGTACTTC,CASSPGTGEQETQYF
TRBV28,NA,TRBJ1-5,TRBD1,TGTGCCAGCAGTTCCGGACAGGGGGCGCGGAATCAGCCCCAGCATTTT,CASSSGQGARNQPQHF
TRBV6-4,NA,TRBJ2-3,TRBD1,TGTGCCAGCAGTCGGACAGGGACGACAGATACGCAGTATTTT,CASSRTGTTDTQYF
TRBV4-2,NA,TRBJ2-7,TRBD2,TGTGCCAGCAGTCGACTAGCGGGAGATAGAGAGCAGTACTTC,CASSRLAGDREQYF
TRBV19,NA,TRBJ2-2,NA,TGTGCCAGTAGTATGGGACAAGTCACCGGGGAGCTGTTTTTT,CASSMGQVTGELFF
TRBV6-1,NA,TRBJ1-2,NA,TGTGCCAGCAGTGAGGTTGCCGGCTATGGCTACACCTTC,CASSEVAGYGYTF
TRBV19,NA,TRBJ2-1,NA,TGTGCCAGTAGAAGCATGACAGGTAGCTCCTACAATGAGCAGTTCTTC,CASRSMTGSSYNEQFF
TRBV11-2,NA,TRBJ1-5,NA,TGTGCCAGCAGCTTAGATCGGGGTAGAGGGGGTCAGCCCCAGCATTTT,CASSLDRGRGGQPQHF
TRBV28,few,TRBJ2-7,NA,TGTGCCAGCAGTTACCGGGAGGAGCAGTACTTC,CASSYREEQYF
TRBV6-5,NA,TRBJ1-3,NA,TGTGCCAGCAGTTACCGGGGCTCTGGAAACACCATATATTTT,CASSYRGSGNTIYF
TRBV29-1,NA,TRBJ2-4,TRBD2,TGCAGCGTCGTGGGGGGGGAGGCCAAAAACATTCAGTACTTC,CSVVGGEAKNIQYF